This T cell receptor (beta chain) originates from a study of early T cells in non-severe SARS-CoV-2 infection. This clonotype was observed at least ten times. Trimming stripped 2 bases from V and 7 bases from J, with 15 bases between. Germline V gives CDR1 SEHNR, CDR2 FQNEAQ (reference sequence). This CDR3 contains 16 residues. Individual cDNA molecules were tagged with unique molecular identifiers. TCRdb analysed the 5' RACE reads with MiXCR anew, one entry per CDR3 protein. The table has some 64,000 distinct CDR3 sequences, approximately 9.2% seen once. V usage is TRBV7-9 and J usage is TRBJ1-6; TRBD1 might be the D (6 bases). This specimen consisted of whole blood, obtained at baseline. This clonotype was obtained from an adult who was a healthcare worker with PCR-confirmed SARS-CoV-2 infection or an uninfected control (not recorded which). CDR3 loop: CASSLTGSGPNSPLHF. CDR3 bases: TGTGCCAGCAGCTTAACAGGGTCAGGACCAAATTCACCCCTCCACTTT. The variable domain in full, completed from reference TRBV7-9 and TRBJ1-6, reads DTGVSQNPRHKITKRGQNVTFRCDPISEHNRLYWYRQTLGQGPEFLTYFQNEAQLEKSRLLSDRFSAERPKGSFSTLEIQRTEQGDSAMYLCASSLTGSGPNSPLHFGNGTRLTVT.